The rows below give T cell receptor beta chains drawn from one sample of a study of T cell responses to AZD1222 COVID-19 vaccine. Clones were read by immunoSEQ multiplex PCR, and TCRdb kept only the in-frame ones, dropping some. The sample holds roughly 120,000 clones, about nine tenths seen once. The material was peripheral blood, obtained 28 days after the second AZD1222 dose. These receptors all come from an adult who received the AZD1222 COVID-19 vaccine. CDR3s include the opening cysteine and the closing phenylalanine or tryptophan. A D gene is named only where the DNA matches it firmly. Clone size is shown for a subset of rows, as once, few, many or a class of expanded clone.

CASSPDSYYGYTF	TGTGCCAGCTCACCAGACAGCTACTATGGCTACACCTTC	.	.	TRBJ1-2	TRBV18
CSAGGYEQYF	TGCAGTGCCGGGGGCTACGAGCAGTACTTC	.	.	TRBJ2-7	TRBV20-1
CASSPPYTDTQYF	TGTGCCAGCAGCCCCCCGTACACAGATACGCAGTATTTT	.	.	TRBJ2-3	TRBV21-1
CASSFGVREQYF	TGTGCCAGCAGTTTTGGGGTTCGTGAGCAGTACTTC	.	.	TRBJ2-7	TRBV12-3/TRBV12-4
CASSVSGTGSNEQFF	TGCGCCAGCAGTGTTTCCGGGACAGGCAGCAATGAGCAGTTCTTC	.	TRBD1	TRBJ2-1	TRBV10-1
CASSGTLNTEAFF	TGCGCCAGCAGCGGAACCCTGAACACTGAAGCTTTCTTT	.	.	TRBJ1-1	TRBV4-3
CASRRGQGFLDYTF	TGTGCCAGCCGCCGGGGCCAGGGGTTTCTCGACTACACCTTC	.	.	TRBJ1-2	TRBV19
CASSSPGFEKLFF	TGTGCCAGCAGTTCTCCAGGATTTGAAAAACTGTTTTTT	once	.	TRBJ1-4	TRBV6-2/TRBV6-3
CASSQESRAPYNEQFF	TGCGCCAGCAGCCAAGAGAGCAGGGCCCCCTACAATGAGCAGTTCTTC	.	.	TRBJ2-1	TRBV4-3
CASSPGRRLNYGYTF	TGTGCCAGCAGCCCGGGGAGACGGTTGAACTATGGCTACACCTTC	.	.	TRBJ1-2	TRBV7-8
CASSLVQGLHGYTF	TGTGCCAGCAGCTTGGTACAGGGCCTCCATGGCTACACCTTC	.	.	TRBJ1-2	TRBV5-5
CASSQQRAGGGAVDTQYF	TGTGCCAGCAGCCAACAGCGTGCGGGCGGGGGGGCCGTAGATACGCAGTATTTT	.	TRBD2	TRBJ2-3	TRBV3-1/TRBV3-2
CASSMNTNMNTEAFF	TGTGCCAGTAGTATGAACACGAACATGAACACTGAAGCTTTCTTT	.	.	TRBJ1-1	TRBV19
CASSTDRGGDYGYTF	TGTGCCAGTAGTACCGACAGGGGTGGGGACTATGGCTACACCTTC	.	TRBD1	TRBJ1-2	TRBV19
CASSLTGAYEQYF	TGTGCCAGCAGTCTGACAGGGGCCTACGAGCAGTACTTC	.	TRBD1	TRBJ2-7	TRBV28
CASSELNTGELFF	TGTGCCAGCAGTGAACTGAACACCGGGGAGCTGTTTTTT	.	.	TRBJ2-2	TRBV6-1
CASSITSYGYTF	TGTGCCAGCAGCATAACTTCCTATGGCTACACCTTC	.	.	TRBJ1-2	TRBV7-2
CATSRDASEGNTIYF	TGTGCCACCAGCAGAGACGCCAGTGAGGGAAACACCATATATTTT	few	.	TRBJ1-3	TRBV15
CASSVSENYGYTF	TGTGCCAGCAGTGTGTCAGAGAACTATGGCTACACCTTC	.	.	TRBJ1-2	TRBV25-1
CATARAQGGYEQYF	TGTGCCACTGCCCGGGCACAGGGGGGTTACGAGCAGTACTTC	.	TRBD1	TRBJ2-7	TRBV7-2
CASSQDMNTEAFF	TGTGCCAGCAGCCAAGACATGAACACTGAAGCTTTCTTT	once	.	TRBJ1-1	TRBV14
CASSYPTGLAFYEQYF	TGTGCCAGCAGTTACCCTACCGGTCTAGCCTTCTACGAGCAGTACTTC	.	.	TRBJ2-7	TRBV28
CASSYGAAPLNTEAFF	TGTGCCAGCAGTTATGGGGCAGCACCACTGAACACTGAAGCTTTCTTT	.	.	TRBJ1-1	TRBV6-5
CASSLDSGSDEKLFF	TGCGCCAGCAGCTTGGATTCGGGGTCTGATGAAAAACTGTTTTTT	.	.	TRBJ1-4	TRBV5-1
CASSSLGTNYGYTF	TGTGCCAGCAGCTCCTTGGGGACCAACTATGGCTACACCTTC	.	.	TRBJ1-2	TRBV9
CSVRDSPNSPLHF	TGCAGCGTCAGGGACAGCCCCAATTCACCCCTCCACTTT	.	TRBD1	TRBJ1-6	TRBV29-1
CASSPGLAGAYSYNEQFF	TGTGCCAGCAGCCCTGGACTAGCGGGGGCTTACTCCTACAATGAGCAGTTCTTC	.	TRBD2	TRBJ2-1	TRBV5-6
CASSFRDLPGNF	TGTGCCAGCAGTTTTAGAGACCTCCCCGGGAACTTC	.	.	TRBJ2-5	TRBV12-3/TRBV12-4
CASSLVRSGYTF	TGTGCCAGCAGCTTAGTCCGGAGCGGCTACACCTTC	.	.	TRBJ1-2	TRBV7-2
CASSQGGTGLYSPLHF	TGCGCCAGCAGCCAAGGCGGGACAGGCCTGTATTCACCCCTCCACTTT	.	TRBD1	TRBJ1-6	TRBV4-3
CASSLAGEGYTF	TGTGCCAGCAGTTTAGCAGGGGAGGGCTACACCTTC	.	.	TRBJ1-2	TRBV12-3/TRBV12-4
CASSPVQRHTEAFF	TGTGCCAGCTCACCAGTACAGAGGCACACTGAAGCTTTCTTT	.	.	TRBJ1-1	TRBV18
CASTTDRAVPAFF	TGTGCCAGTACCACCGACAGGGCCGTGCCCGCTTTCTTT	.	TRBD1	TRBJ1-1	TRBV19
CASSPSQGRGGETQYF	TGTGCCAGCAGCCCCTCGCAAGGTCGGGGTGGAGAGACCCAGTACTTC	.	.	TRBJ2-5	TRBV7-2
CASSPQGGTTNEKLFF	TGCGCCAGCAGCCCCCAGGGGGGAACAACTAATGAAAAACTGTTTTTT	.	TRBD1	TRBJ1-4	TRBV5-1
CASSPMGQDYGYTF	TGTGCCAGCAGCCCGATGGGACAGGACTATGGCTACACCTTC	.	TRBD1	TRBJ1-2	TRBV5-4
CASGTGGRGNQPQHF	TGTGCCAGTGGGACAGGGGGACGGGGTAATCAGCCCCAGCATTTT	.	TRBD1	TRBJ1-5	TRBV18
CASTPTGGNYGYTF	TGTGCCAGTACCCCGACAGGGGGGAACTATGGCTACACCTTC	once	TRBD1	TRBJ1-2	TRBV19
CATSAGGRPPETQYF	TGTGCCACCAGCGCGGGGGGGCGACCCCCTGAGACCCAGTACTTC	.	TRBD2	TRBJ2-5	TRBV15
CASSSRTGGGLYGYTF	TGTGCCAGCAGTTCCAGGACAGGGGGCGGACTCTATGGCTACACCTTC	.	TRBD1	TRBJ1-2	TRBV27
CASSTNSHQPQHF	TGTGCCAGCAGCACAAACTCCCATCAGCCCCAGCATTTT	.	.	TRBJ1-5	TRBV12-3/TRBV12-4
CASRDRVMNTEAFF	TGTGCCAGCCGGGACAGGGTAATGAACACTGAAGCTTTCTTT	few	TRBD1	TRBJ1-1	TRBV2
CASSKQGGEETQYF	TGTGCCAGCAGTAAGCAGGGGGGCGAAGAGACCCAGTACTTC	.	.	TRBJ2-5	TRBV6-6
CASSQDYSGNTDTQYF	TGCGCCAGCAGCCAAGATTACAGCGGAAACACAGATACGCAGTATTTT	.	.	TRBJ2-3	TRBV4-3
CASSTGQTYSNQPQHF	TGTGCCAGCAGCACCGGACAGACATATAGCAATCAGCCCCAGCATTTT	.	.	TRBJ1-5	TRBV5-8
CASSPRSAVLTF	TGTGCCAGCAGCCCCCGCTCGGCCGTCCTGACTTTC	.	.	TRBJ2-6	TRBV14
CASSVDGWGNSPLHF	TGTGCCAGCAGCGTTGACGGGTGGGGCAATTCACCCCTCCACTTT	.	.	TRBJ1-6	TRBV9
CASSLVPLTSGGAPPSYNEQFF	TGTGCCAGCAGCTTAGTACCGTTGACTAGCGGGGGGGCGCCGCCATCCTACAATGAGCAGTTCTTC	.	TRBD2	TRBJ2-1	TRBV7-3
CATSDPKTEPPADTQYF	TGTGCCACCAGTGATCCGAAGACGGAGCCCCCCGCAGATACGCAGTATTTT	.	.	TRBJ2-3	TRBV24-1
CASSGGAYNEQFF	TGCGCCAGCAGTGGGGGCGCATACAATGAGCAGTTCTTC	.	.	TRBJ2-1	TRBV5-1
CASSQGQGNTEAFF	TGTGCCAGCAGCCAAGGACAGGGTAACACTGAAGCTTTCTTT	.	TRBD1	TRBJ1-1	TRBV7-2
CASSLVGGAPSEQYF	TGTGCCAGCAGCTTGGTCGGGGGGGCGCCGTCCGAGCAGTACTTC	.	TRBD2	TRBJ2-7	TRBV5-5
CSVAGASNQPQHF	TGCAGCGTCGCAGGGGCTAGCAATCAGCCCCAGCATTTT	.	.	TRBJ1-5	TRBV29-1
CASSITPLGQASKPQHF	TGTGCCAGTAGTATTACCCCCTTAGGACAGGCCTCAAAGCCCCAGCATTTT	.	TRBD1	TRBJ1-5	TRBV19